These 13 T cell receptor beta chains were sequenced from one sample in a study of blood T cell repertoires in COVID-19. The assay was immunoSEQ multiplex PCR, and TCRdb's table has in-frame clones only and misses some. The table has around 74,000 clones, under 95% seen once. Sample: peripheral blood. These receptors all stem from a woman aged 80 or over with active or convalescent COVID-19.

This clone has only a few counts. This sequence joins TRBV2 and TRBJ1-1; D not resolved. Germline V gene sequence: CDR1 SNHLY, CDR2 FYNNEI. Trimming took off 6 bases at V and 1 base at J, with 3 bases between the two ends. CDR3 length: 11 residues. The CDR3 region is CASSQNTEAFF. The DNA of the CDR3 is TGTGCCAGCAGCCAGAACACTGAAGCTTTCTTT.

The chain links TRBV2 to TRBJ2-2, with D hard to call. With 8 bases removed from V and 4 bases from J, the gap between germline ends came to 11 bases. Germline assignment: CDR1 SNHLY and CDR2 FYNNEI. The length of the CDR3 is 13 residues. The CDR3 bases are TGTGCCAGCCAGACATCCCCCACCGGGGAGCTGTTTTTT. Its protein is CASQTSPTGELFF.

V gene TRBV25-1 combines with J gene TRBJ2-7; 7 bases fit TRBD1. V was clipped by 4 bases and J by 3 bases; unmatched bases: 6. CDR3 length: 14 amino acids. Germline-derived CDR1 and CDR2 are MGHDK and SYGVNS. Here the CDR3 reads CASSGDREVYEQYF. CDR3 bases: TGTGCCAGCAGTGGCGACAGGGAAGTCTACGAGCAGTACTTC.

CDR3 DNA: TGTGCCAGCTCACCGCTTCCGGGACAGGGGGAAGGCAATCAGCCCCAGCATTTT. Translating it yields CASSPLPGQGEGNQPQHF. V usage is TRBV18 and J usage is TRBJ1-5; TRBD1 matches 11 bases. The J segment lost 2 bases and the V segment lost 3 bases, leaving 9 bases of the junction unmatched. The germline gives CDR1 KGHSH, CDR2 LQKENI. This CDR3 comprises 18 residues.

This chain links TRBV11-3 with TRBJ2-7; D might be TRBD1 (6 bases). Germline CDR1 SGHNT, CDR2 YENEEA. There are 13 residues in the CDR3. Trimming pared 5 bases from V and 4 bases from J, leaving 12 bases between. CDR3 protein: CASSLSRGYEQYF. The CDR3 coding sequence is TGTGCCAGCAGCCTCTCTAGGGGGTACGAGCAGTACTTC. Based on the CDR3 plus reference TRBV11-3 and TRBJ2-7, the full variable domain is EAGVVQSPRYKIIEKKQPVAFWCNPISGHNTLYWYLQNLGQGPELLIRYENEEAVDDSQLPKDRFSAERLKGVDSTLKIQPAELGDSAVYLCASSLSRGYEQYFGPGTRLTVT.

The J gene is TRBJ2-7, the V gene TRBV10-3; D is possibly TRBD2 (5 bases). The germline V and J ends were trimmed by 3 bases and 2 bases, with 14 bases remaining between them. The CDR3 covers 15 residues. The V gene's germline CDR1 is ENHRY and CDR2 SYGVKD. DNA for the CDR3: TGTGCCATCAGTGACCGAACGGCGGGCCCCTACGAGCAGTACTTC. Translating gives CAISDRTAGPYEQYF.

The chain recombines TRBV7-2 with TRBJ2-2, with 11 bases aligning to TRBD2. The junction had 11 bases not matched to a gene; V was cut back by 10 bases and J by 4 bases. Germline V gives CDR1 SGHTA, CDR2 FQGNSA. The CDR3 totals 16 residues. The CDR3 loop is CATKRLGTSGTGELFF. CDR3 DNA sequence: TGTGCCACCAAACGACTGGGGACTAGCGGCACCGGGGAGCTGTTTTTT.

CDR3 sequence: CASSPPGLGPEAFF. The DNA of the CDR3 is TGTGCCAGCAGCCCACCGGGACTGGGGCCTGAAGCTTTCTTT. The rearrangement links TRBV14 to TRBJ1-1, with a weak D call TRBD1 (5 bases). Germline CDR1 and CDR2: SGHDN and FVKESK. V gave up 4 bases and J gave up 6 bases, with 15 bases separating them. This CDR3 spans 14 amino acids.

This chain links TRBV4-3 with TRBJ2-3, with 9 bases aligning to TRBD2. CDR1 and CDR2 (germline): LGHNA, YSLEER. J gave up 4 bases and V 0 bases, and 2 bases lay outside the gene matches. The CDR3 totals 15 residues. The CDR3 sequence: CASSQDAGGPDTQYF. CDR3 DNA sequence: TGCGCCAGCAGCCAAGACGCGGGGGGGCCAGATACGCAGTATTTT.

The genes are TRBV9 and TRBJ2-3; 11 nucleotides agree with TRBD1. This CDR3 comprises 16 residues. Germline trimming cut 2 bases from V and 5 bases from J; bases unmatched to any gene: 7. CDR1 SGDLS and CDR2 YYNGEE come from the germline V gene. The chain's CDR3 is CASSVDRGRGKDTQYF. The CDR3 DNA follows: TGTGCCAGCAGCGTGGACAGGGGGCGCGGTAAAGATACGCAGTATTTT.

The chain is built from TRBV10-3 and TRBJ1-3, with D unresolved. CDR1 and CDR2 (germline): ENHRY, SYGVKD. V was shortened by 4 bases and J by 0 bases, with 7 bases between the two germline ends. The CDR3 is 14 amino acids. CDR3 nucleotides: TGTGCCATCAGTGGGGCAGGCTCTGGAAACACCATATATTTT. As protein: CAISGAGSGNTIYF.

This rearrangement joins TRBV18 to TRBJ1-1; the D gene is possibly TRBD1 (6 bases). The CDR3 sequence is 13 residues long. CDR1 and CDR2 from the germline V gene are KGHSH and LQKENI. The V and J ends lost 4 bases and 5 bases respectively, with 11 bases between them. The CDR3 DNA is TGTGCCAGCTCACGAGACCAGGGGACTGAAGCTTTCTTT. Amino acids: CASSRDQGTEAFF.

The chain is built from TRBV9 and TRBJ2-7, with 7 nucleotides matching TRBD1. The CDR3 has 14 amino acids. Trimming removed 2 bases from V and 6 bases from J; junction bases left unmatched: 8. Germline V gene sequence: CDR1 SGDLS, CDR2 YYNGEE. This CDR3 reads CASSVAPTGSEQYF. DNA of the CDR3: TGTGCCAGCAGCGTCGCCCCGACAGGGTCCGAGCAGTACTTC.